A selection of T cell receptor beta chains follows, all from one sample in a study of blood T cells in healthy people across ages. TCRdb re-analysed the 5' RACE reads in MiXCR, keeping a single row per CDR3 protein. The sample has approximately 1.5 million distinct CDR3 sequences, around 40% seen once. Material: blood. Receptors originate from a woman younger than 30 in good health. Both conserved end residues are trimmed from each CDR3. The D gene is left open where the match is weak.

D	V	CDR3
.	TRBV11-1	ASSLLVGSYNEQF
TRBD1	TRBV6-2/TRBV6-3	ASSYSDRETSYEQY
TRBD1	TRBV27	ASSWGGQGGYEQY
TRBD2	TRBV19	ASSMAGETYEQY
.	TRBV29-1	SVQRLGNYGYT
.	TRBV20-1	SARDLGAQYEQY
.	TRBV4-1	ASSRLNYNEQF
.	TRBV6-5	ASSYRLWDFYEQY
.	TRBV29-1	SVGFNRDSYEQY
.	TRBV27	ASTQSPGTRNEQY
.	TRBV5-1	ASSLARGLGTYGYT
.	TRBV24-1	ATSDFEFSHTDTQY
TRBD2	TRBV20-1	STLAGGTDTQY
TRBD1	TRBV11-2	ASSDWDRDYEQY
.	TRBV20-1	SARGPGTTYNEQF
TRBD1	TRBV28	AGSPRLTGGTQY
TRBD1	TRBV7-2	ASSLTRDRVVGLLQYEQY
.	TRBV6-5	ASCPGTANTGELF
TRBD1	TRBV27	ASRTGGSYKQY
.	TRBV7-9	ASSFVGASSGNTIY
.	TRBV10-3	AISESGAIHNEQF
.	TRBV4-3	ASSPERGVNEQF
.	TRBV3-1	ASSQGRGGNIQY
.	TRBV20-1	SAPTLGNTEAF
.	TRBV6-1	ASSEIGSYEQY
TRBD1	TRBV15	ATSIGQGHTFRDTQY
TRBD1	TRBV4-1	ASSQPGQGRRNTIY
.	TRBV4-1	ASSQVRGTHYGYT
TRBD1	TRBV6-1	ASSAQSGTGSNQPQH
TRBD2	TRBV4-2	ASSPVDGGGPDTQY
.	TRBV29-1	SVGQTFNQPQH
.	TRBV7-2	ASSLVVRNTGELF
.	TRBV27	ASSFSDKSYEQY
TRBD1	TRBV14	ASSQLRAGGPMAGNTIY
.	TRBV2	ASSEYMGEAF
TRBD1	TRBV20-1	SGYRGAYNEQF
.	TRBV29-1	SVLGGQYNEQF
TRBD2	TRBV12-3/TRBV12-4	ASRSRLAGAGRETQY
.	TRBV29-1	SGGTAT
TRBD1	TRBV20-1	SASRDRRIPPSPLH
TRBD2	TRBV5-1	ASSPRLAGASEQY